This T cell receptor (beta chain) emerged from a study of blood T cell repertoires in COVID-19. Original processing notes: Amplifying reference gene primers gave estimates of nucleated cell counts. The assay was immunoSEQ multiplex PCR, and TCRdb's table has in-frame clones only and misses some. V and J calls and clone size are those listed in that table; D and trimming were worked out from the DNA. The sample includes more than 200,000 clones, 80% of them seen just once. Between the trimmed V and J ends, which lost 4 bases and 9 bases, there was a span of 19 bases. The CDR3 loop spans 15 amino acids. CDR1 and CDR2 (germline): SGHNT, YYREEE (reference sequence). Participants' own reports of clinical history determined their cohort assignment.

The receptor's source is a woman in her 40s with acute COVID-19. This chain links TRBV5-4 with TRBJ2-2, with D possibly matching TRBD2 (5 bases). The material sequenced was PBMCs or T cells enriched from blood (not recorded which). This CDR3 reads CASSPVMGSSRELFF. The CDR3 nucleotides are TGTGCCAGCAGCCCGGTTATGGGGAGCTCCCGGGAGCTGTTTTTT.